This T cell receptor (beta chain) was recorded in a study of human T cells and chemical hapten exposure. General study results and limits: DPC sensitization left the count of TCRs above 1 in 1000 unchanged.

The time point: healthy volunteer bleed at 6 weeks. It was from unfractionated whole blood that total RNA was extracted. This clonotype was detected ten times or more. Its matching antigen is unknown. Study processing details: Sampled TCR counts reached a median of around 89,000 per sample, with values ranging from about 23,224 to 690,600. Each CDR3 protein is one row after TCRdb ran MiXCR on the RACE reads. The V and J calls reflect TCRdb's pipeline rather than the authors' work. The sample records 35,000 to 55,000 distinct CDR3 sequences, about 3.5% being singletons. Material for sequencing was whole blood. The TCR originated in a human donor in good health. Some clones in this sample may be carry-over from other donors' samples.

CDR3 residues: CSAGDSNEQFF. Here the CDR3 DNA reads TGCAGCGCGGGGGACTCCAATGAGCAGTTCTTC. J is TRBJ2-1 and V is TRBV29-1, with D tentatively TRBD2 (6 bases). Trimming took off 7 bases at V and 6 bases at J, with 10 bases between the two ends. Germline-derived CDR1 and CDR2 are SQVTM and ANQGSEA. CDR3 size: 11 residues.